The 29 T cell receptor beta chains presented below share a single source sample, sequenced in a study of cytomegalovirus exposure and HLA in healthy donors. PCR amplification relied on 60 Vbeta primers (plus 13 Jbeta primers). Method: immunoSEQ multiplex PCR; TCRdb's copy keeps in-frame clones and lacks some. The table for this sample gives some 41,000 clones. Material for sequencing was PBMCs. These receptors all come from a male donor in good health and CMV-seronegative.

This chain uses TRBV27 with TRBJ2-4, with no clear D. Germline V CDR1 and CDR2: MNHEY, SMNVEV (reference sequence). The CDR3 runs 12 residues. Trimming removed 5 bases at V and 1 base at J, with 3 bases between. CDR3 DNA: TGTGCCAGCAGTCCGGCCAAAAACATTCAGTACTTC. Translated, it gives CASSPAKNIQYF.

The chain uses TRBV18 and TRBJ1-5, with 7 bases identical to TRBD1. This CDR3 comprises 13 residues. Germline loops: CDR1 KGHSH, CDR2 LQKENI. With V trimmed by 6 bases and J by 4 bases, 3 bases remained unmatched. The CDR3 DNA reads as TGTGCCAGCTCGGGGGACAGAAATCAGCCCCAGCATTTT. It specifies CASSGDRNQPQHF.

The chain is built from TRBV7-2 and TRBJ1-2; unclear D gene. The length of the CDR3 is 15 residues. Between the trimmed V and J ends, which lost 3 bases and 0 bases, there was a span of 11 bases. Germline V gene lookup returns CDR1 SGHTA and CDR2 FQGNSA. The chain's CDR3 is CASSFVQSSNYGYTF. CDR3 nucleotide sequence: TGTGCCAGCAGCTTCGTGCAGTCCTCTAACTATGGCTACACCTTC.

The V gene is TRBV7-2, the J gene TRBJ2-5; TRBD1 matches 10 bases. Germline V gene lookup returns CDR1 SGHTA and CDR2 FQGNSA. V lost 4 bases, J lost 4 bases, and 6 bases stayed unmatched. The CDR3 has 15 amino acids. CDR3 loop: CASSWPGQGRETQYF. DNA for the CDR3: TGTGCCAGCAGCTGGCCGGGACAGGGGCGAGAGACCCAGTACTTC. Full variable domain (missing parts from reference TRBV7-2 and TRBJ2-5): GAGVSQSPSNKVTEKGKDVELRCDPISGHTALYWYRQSLGQGLEFLIYFQGNSAPDKSGLPSDRFSAERTGGSVSTLTIQRTQQEDSAVYLCASSWPGQGRETQYFGPGTRLLVL.

This rearrangement joins TRBV5-4 to TRBJ2-1, with 10 bases that match TRBD2. The V gene's germline CDR1 is SGHNT and CDR2 YYREEE (reference sequence). Germline trimming cut 5 bases from V and 3 bases from J; bases unmatched to any gene: 5. This CDR3 region has 15 residues. In nucleotides, the CDR3 is TGTGCCAGCAGTGCAAGCGGGGGGGGCTACAATGAGCAGTTCTTC. The encoded protein is CASSASGGGYNEQFF.

V usage is TRBV6-1 and J usage is TRBJ1-2, with TRBD1 as a possible D gene (6 bases). The germline gives CDR1 MNHNS, CDR2 SASEGT. The CDR3 consists of 13 residues. The germline V and J ends were trimmed by 3 bases and 4 bases, with 9 bases remaining between them. Written as DNA, the CDR3 is TGTGCCAGCAGTGAGGGACACCTCTATGGCTACACCTTC. This gives the protein CASSEGHLYGYTF.

The chain recombines TRBV5-1 with TRBJ2-7; 10 positions match TRBD1. The V segment lost 4 bases and the J segment 2 bases; nucleotides outside the gene matches: 3. Germline CDR1 and CDR2: SGHRS and YFSETQ. The length of the CDR3 is 14 residues. The CDR3 sequence is CASSTGQGAYEQYF. In DNA, the CDR3 is TGCGCCAGCAGCACAGGACAGGGGGCCTACGAGCAGTACTTC.

The V gene is TRBV5-6, the J gene TRBJ1-2; TRBD1 matches at 8 bases. CDR3 length: 15 amino acids. With V trimmed by 0 bases and J by 5 bases, 6 bases remained unmatched. The germline V gene has CDR1 SGHDT and CDR2 YYEEEE. DNA of the CDR3: TGTGCCAGCAGCTTGGCGACAGGGGCGGTTTATGGCTACACCTTC. Translation gives CASSLATGAVYGYTF. Full variable domain (remainder filled in from reference TRBV5-6 and TRBJ1-2): DAGVTQSPTHLIKTRGQQVTLRCSPKSGHDTVSWYQQALGQGPQFIFQYYEEEERQRGNFPDRFSGHQFPNYSSELNVNALLLGDSALYLCASSLATGAVYGYTFGSGTRLTVV.

The genes are TRBV18 and TRBJ2-5, with 14 bases fitting TRBD2. The V gene end was trimmed by 0 bases and the J gene end by 7 bases; junction bases not matched to a gene: 4. Germline V gives CDR1 KGHSH, CDR2 LQKENI. This CDR3 contains 16 residues. The CDR3 DNA sequence: TGTGCCAGCTCACCACCGGGACTAGCGGGGGCGGGGACCCAGTACTTC. As protein: CASSPPGLAGAGTQYF.

The rearrangement links TRBV6-1 to TRBJ2-2, with a possible D match to TRBD1 (6 bases). This CDR3 comprises 14 residues. The germline V gene has CDR1 MNHNS and CDR2 SASEGT. Trimming removed 7 bases from V and 1 base from J, with 10 bases in between. CDR3 nucleotide sequence: TGTGCCAGCAATGGACAGCTGAACACCGGGGAGCTGTTTTTT. Its translation is CASNGQLNTGELFF.

This chain joins TRBV30 and TRBJ1-6, with 9 bases fitting TRBD1. Germline V gives CDR1 GTSNPN, CDR2 SVGIG (reference sequence). Losses at the gene ends were 6 bases for V and 10 bases for J; bases not matched to a gene: 7. This CDR3 has 13 residues. CDR3 in amino acids: CACQGQGLSPLHF. CDR3 bases: TGTGCCTGCCAAGGACAGGGGCTCTCACCCCTCCACTTT.

CDR3 bases: TGTGCCAGCAGCTTGGTGTTCCAGGCGAACTCCTACAATGAGCAGTTCTTC. It yields the protein CASSLVFQANSYNEQFF. The chain carries TRBV5-8 and TRBJ2-1; D is ambiguous. The CDR3 is 17 residues long. V was clipped by 0 bases and J by 0 bases, with 13 bases between them. Germline assignment: CDR1 SGHTS and CDR2 YDEGEE.

CDR3 nucleotide sequence: TGTGCCAGTAGTACAGAGAATAATATCAGGCCCCAGCATTTT. Amino acids: CASSTENNIRPQHF. The V gene is TRBV19, the J gene TRBJ1-5; D is unresolved. Germline loops: CDR1 LNHDA, CDR2 SQIVND (reference sequence). CDR3 length: 14 amino acids. The V end lost 4 bases, the J end lost 9 bases, and 16 bases lay between the germline ends. Based on the CDR3 plus reference TRBV19 and TRBJ1-5, the full variable domain is DGGITQSPKYLFRKEGQNVTLSCEQNLNHDAMYWYRQDPGQGLRLIYYSQIVNDFQKGDIAEGYSVSREKKESFPLTVTSAQKNPTAFYLCASSTENNIRPQHFGDGTRLSIL.

The V and J genes are TRBV6-1 and TRBJ1-3; perhaps TRBD1 as D (5 bases). CDR3 size: 15 residues. V lost 6 bases and J lost 0, with 12 bases in between. The germline gives CDR1 MNHNS, CDR2 SASEGT. CDR3 sequence (DNA): TGTGCCAGCAGGCGTCAGGGAAACTCTGGAAACACCATATATTTT. It yields the protein CASRRQGNSGNTIYF.

The chain uses TRBV5-8 and TRBJ1-1, with TRBD1 as a possible D gene (6 bases). Germline V gene sequence: CDR1 SGHTS, CDR2 YDEGEE. The length of the CDR3 is 14 residues. V lost 4 bases and J 6 bases, leaving 16 bases between the germline ends. DNA of the CDR3: TGTGCCAGCAGCACCAGACAGGCCGGCGCTGAAGCTTTCTTT. It translates to CASSTRQAGAEAFF.

V is TRBV13 and J is TRBJ1-2; tentative D call: TRBD1 (6 bases). Germline V CDR1 and CDR2: PRHDT, FYEKMQ (reference sequence). This CDR3 contains 15 residues. The ends were cut back, 1 base at V and 6 bases at J, with 15 bases in the middle. This CDR3 is CASSLEQGGWDGYTF. The CDR3 nucleotides are TGTGCCAGCAGCTTAGAACAGGGTGGTTGGGATGGCTACACCTTC.

The chain recombines TRBV7-9 with TRBJ2-3; 8 positions agree with TRBD1. This CDR3 contains 15 residues. Germline CDR1 and CDR2: SEHNR and FQNEAQ (reference sequence). Germline trimming cut 6 bases from V and 2 bases from J; bases unmatched to any gene: 7. CDR3 sequence reads: CASSMNRGATDTQYF. The CDR3 DNA follows: TGTGCCAGCAGTATGAACAGGGGGGCCACAGATACGCAGTATTTT.

The chain combines TRBV25-1 with TRBJ2-7; 8 bases fit TRBD1. V lost 8 bases, J lost 5 bases, and 8 bases stayed unmatched. The CDR3 has 13 amino acids. Germline CDR1 reads MGHDK; CDR2 reads SYGVNS. CDR3 in amino acids: CASSSGGRNEQYF. CDR3 coding DNA: TGTGCCAGCTCCTCAGGGGGCAGGAACGAGCAGTACTTC.

V is TRBV7-2 and J is TRBJ2-3; 9 bases line up with TRBD2. V lost 3 bases and J lost 2; bases outside the gene matches: 6. The CDR3 consists of 16 residues. Germline V gene data show CDR1 as SGHTA and CDR2 as FQGNSA. CDR3 sequence: CASSFFLAGLTDTQYF. The CDR3 bases are TGTGCCAGCAGCTTCTTCCTAGCGGGGCTCACAGATACGCAGTATTTT.

The chain is built from TRBV2 and TRBJ1-5, with 8 positions matching TRBD1. V lost 5 bases and J lost 0; bases outside the gene matches: 3. The germline CDR1 and CDR2 sequences are SNHLY and FYNNEI. This CDR3 is 15 amino acids long. In nucleotides, the CDR3 is TGTGCCAGCAGTCAGGGGGCCGGTAGCAATCAGCCCCAGCATTTT. Its protein product is CASSQGAGSNQPQHF.

V and J are TRBV20-1 and TRBJ1-1; the D gene is possibly TRBD1 (6 bases). This CDR3 has 11 amino acids. CDR1 and CDR2 from the germline V gene are DFQATT and SNEGSKA (reference sequence). CDR3 sequence: CRGTLNTEAFF. The CDR3 region has the DNA TGCAGGGGGACATTGAACACTGAAGCTTTCTTT.

This sequence joins TRBV2 and TRBJ2-7; D perhaps matches TRBD2 (6 bases). The V and J ends lost 6 bases and 0 bases respectively, with 18 bases between them. The germline gives CDR1 SNHLY, CDR2 FYNNEI. CDR3 length: 16 amino acids. CDR3 sequence (DNA): TGTGCCAGCAGCGGTACCGGGACTGGCGGCTCCTACGAGCAGTACTTC. Translation gives CASSGTGTGGSYEQYF. Variable domain in full (rest from reference TRBV2 and TRBJ2-7): EPEVTQTPSHQVTQMGQEVILRCVPISNHLYFYWYRQILGQKVEFLVSFYNNEISEKSEIFDDQFSVERPDGSNFTLKIRSTKLEDSAMYFCASSGTGTGGSYEQYFGPGTRLTVT.

The rearrangement joins TRBV14 to TRBJ2-3, with 11 bases fitting TRBD2. The CDR3 spans 16 residues. Germline V lookup: CDR1 SGHDN, CDR2 FVKESK. The ends lost 4 bases at V and 6 bases at J; junction bases unmatched: 9. CDR3 DNA: TGTGCCAGCAGCCCACCTACTAGCGGGGGTGCCGATACGCAGTATTTT. Its protein product is CASSPPTSGGADTQYF.

This chain joins TRBV7-2 and TRBJ2-5; D is undetermined. The CDR3 contains 17 residues. CDR1 SGHTA and CDR2 FQGNSA come from the germline V gene. V lost 4 bases to trimming and J lost 1 base, with 19 bases between them. The CDR3: CASSSQASRTLQETQYF. The CDR3 nucleotides read TGTGCCAGCAGCTCCCAAGCGTCGAGAACCCTCCAAGAGACCCAGTACTTC.

The V and J genes are TRBV27 and TRBJ1-1; maybe TRBD1 (6 bases). CDR1 is MNHEY and CDR2 is SMNVEV in the germline V gene (reference sequence). The ends were cut back, 5 bases at V and 1 base at J, with 17 bases in the middle. The CDR3 has 16 amino acids. CDR3 in DNA: TGTGCCAGCAGTCCAGATAACAGGGTCGGGAACACTGAAGCTTTCTTT. Encoded protein: CASSPDNRVGNTEAFF.

For this clone: The sample holds other DNA sequences that translate to the same CDR3. CDR3 sequence (DNA): TGTGCCAGCAGCAGGACAGGAAAGCAAGAGACCCAGTACTTC. It is translated as CASSRTGKQETQYF. The chain combines TRBV7-9 with TRBJ2-5, with 7 positions matching TRBD1. Unmatched junction bases numbered 5, after V lost 5 bases and J lost 2 bases. The CDR3 contains 14 residues. The germline V gene has CDR1 SEHNR and CDR2 FQNEAQ (reference sequence).

The CDR3 DNA sequence: TGCGCCAGCAGCTCGGGACAGGGGGCCAGCGATACGCAGTATTTT. Translation gives CASSSGQGASDTQYF. The chain has TRBV5-1 and TRBJ2-3; 12 bases align to TRBD1. This CDR3 spans 15 amino acids. Per germline, CDR1 SGHRS and CDR2 YFSETQ. V dropped 3 bases and J dropped 6; count of bases not matched to a gene: 5. Together with reference TRBV5-1 and TRBJ2-3, the CDR3 gives the full variable domain: KAGVTQTPRYLIKTRGQQVTLSCSPISGHRSVSWYQQTPGQGLQFLFEYFSETQRNKGNFPGRFSGRQFSNSRSEMNVSTLELGDSALYLCASSSGQGASDTQYFGPGTRLTVL.

The chain recombines TRBV28 with TRBJ1-2; weak D call: TRBD1 (6 bases). CDR1 is MDHEN, CDR2 SYDVKM, per germline. The CDR3 covers 14 residues. V lost 5 bases and J lost 4, with 14 bases in between. CDR3: CASSSRGQFYGYTF. The DNA for the CDR3 is TGTGCCAGCAGTAGCAGGGGACAATTCTATGGCTACACCTTC.

V gene TRBV18 combines with J gene TRBJ1-1, with unresolved D. V was cut by 7 bases and J by 2 bases, with 11 bases left in between. The CDR3 runs to 13 residues. CDR1 and CDR2 from the germline V gene are KGHSH and LQKENI. The CDR3 loop reads CASLGSGNTEAFF. The DNA of the CDR3 is TGTGCCAGCTTAGGTAGCGGTAACACTGAAGCTTTCTTT.